This section outlines one T cell receptor beta chain sequence together with its context. These data originate in a study of preoperative IRX-2 immunotherapy in early breast cancer. The protocol was immunoSEQ multiplex PCR, while the TCRdb copy is restricted to in-frame clones and leaves out a portion. The sample records 28,000 or so clones, roughly 89% being singletons. This CDR3 spans 15 amino acids. Germline-derived CDR1 and CDR2 are SGHVS and FNYEAQ. V lost 1 base, J lost 0 bases, and 6 bases lay in between. Treatment meaning: preoperative locoregional IRX-2 cytokine immunotherapy. The sequence was collected from a human donor with breast cancer. The genes are TRBV7-6 and TRBJ2-2; D not resolved. This specimen was acquired from a patient treated with IRX-2 immunotherapy. CDR3 bases: TGTGCCAGCAGCTTAGTGGACCCGAACACCGGGGAGCTGTTTTTT. It specifies CASSLVDPNTGELFF.